Below, one T cell receptor beta chain is given with its context. Its target antigen remains unknown. The record has no base qualities; no much larger clone is one base away. Library method: the immunoSEQ multiplex PCR assay. Sourced from immuneACCESS, this table was stored by TCRdb with only in-frame sequences that have V and J called. A share of the clones is absent; for the studies checked, an unresolved V gene accounts for under half, and the remainder has no known explanation. The sample table holds roughly 53,000 clones, of which 85% to 95% were seen once. Of the sample, about 0.69% is held by the ten largest clones. The data originate from a study of T cell changes during pregnancy in multiple sclerosis (dated by TCRdb to the late 2010s). Turning to the overall study: Changes in the T cell repertoire over the course of pregnancy were examined in this study in women with multiple sclerosis.

This TCR was sampled from a female donor with multiple sclerosis, enrolled in a pregnancy study. Here the sequenced sample was CD4+ T cells from peripheral blood mononuclear cells, taken in the third trimester of pregnancy.

CDR3 reads: CASSLVAGGPYNEQFF. The nucleotide sequence is TGTGCCAGCAGCTTAGTAGCGGGAGGGCCCTACAATGAGCAGTTCTTC. The chain joins TRBV7-2 to TRBJ2-1; 11 central nucleotides agree with TRBD2. Its CDR3 holds 16 amino acids, cysteine through phenylalanine. Just the 48-base CDR3 DNA is kept, in frame starting at base 1. Germline trimming: 1 base from V, 2 bases from J; junction bases outside gene matches: 1. From a lookup of the germline V gene, CDR1 and CDR2 are SGHTA and FQGNSA.